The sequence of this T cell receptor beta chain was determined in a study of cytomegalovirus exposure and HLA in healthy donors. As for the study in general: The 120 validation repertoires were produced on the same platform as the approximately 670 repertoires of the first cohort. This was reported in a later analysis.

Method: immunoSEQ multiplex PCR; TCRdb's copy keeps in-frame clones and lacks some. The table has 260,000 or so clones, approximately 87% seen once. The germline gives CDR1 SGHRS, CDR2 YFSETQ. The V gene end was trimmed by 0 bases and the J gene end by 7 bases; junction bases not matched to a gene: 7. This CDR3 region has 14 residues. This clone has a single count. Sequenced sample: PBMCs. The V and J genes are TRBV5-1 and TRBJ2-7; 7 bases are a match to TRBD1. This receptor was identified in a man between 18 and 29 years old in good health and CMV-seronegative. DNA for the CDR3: TGCGCCAGCAGCTTGGTTACAGGGGCAGGGGAGCAGTACTTC. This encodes CASSLVTGAGEQYF. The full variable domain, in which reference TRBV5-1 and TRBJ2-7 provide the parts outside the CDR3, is KAGVTQTPRYLIKTRGQQVTLSCSPISGHRSVSWYQQTPGQGLQFLFEYFSETQRNKGNFPGRFSGRQFSNSRSEMNVSTLELGDSALYLCASSLVTGAGEQYFGPGTRLTVT.